Detailed here is one T cell receptor (beta chain). The antigen is not known. Trimming removed 5 bases at V and 4 bases at J, with 9 bases between. CDR3 size: 12 residues. Germline lookup yields CDR1 SGHAT and CDR2 FQNNGV. The record originates from a study of shared clonotypes between healthy human individuals. Study-wide points: Relative to memory subsets, naive subsets generally showed larger estimated richness. Non-shared clonotypes displayed generation probabilities falling below those of clonotypes present in all four donors.

Libraries were prepared by immunoSEQ multiplex PCR; TCRdb keeps only in-frame clonotypes and omits some of them. The data contain around 2,000,000 clones, 90% to 95% of them singletons. Caucasian adults residing in Nashville, Tennessee made up all the donors. A split of CD4+ cells into CD45RA+ naive and CD45RA-negative memory subsets was performed. This clonotype originated in a man between 18 and 29 years old in good health. The sample comprised naive CD4+ T cells sorted from blood. Indicated subset: CD45RA+ positively selected. The chain is built from TRBV11-2 and TRBJ2-7; tentative D call: TRBD1 (6 bases). CDR3 region: CASSPGVYEQYF. The DNA of the CDR3 is TGTGCCAGCAGCCCAGGGGTGTACGAGCAGTACTTC.